This T cell receptor (beta chain) was found in a study of T cells in Graves' hyperthyroidism and ophthalmopathy. The CDR3 is 11 amino acids. Trimming removed 7 bases from V and 2 bases from J, with 4 bases in between. The source material, RNA transcripts, was used to amplify TCR beta CDR3 regions. A set of HTBI primers served as the primers for a first-round RT-PCR of the TCR CDR3. TCRdb reprocessed the multiplex PCR reads with MiXCR, giving one entry per CDR3 protein. Of under 500,000 distinct CDR3 sequences listed, about 14% are singletons. This receptor was identified in a middle-aged man with Graves' ophthalmopathy. Sequencing used blood. J is TRBJ2-3 and V is TRBV12-3 or TRBV12-4; no reliable D call. In DNA, the CDR3 is TGTGCCAGCAAAAACACAGATACGCAGTATTTT. It encodes CASKNTDTQYF.